A selection of T cell receptor beta chains follows, all from one sample in a study of T cells after yellow fever vaccination. TCRdb recomputed calls from the 5' RACE reads with MiXCR, one row per CDR3 protein. The profile shows about 320,000 distinct CDR3 sequences, over 3.5% of them singletons. The source material was PBMCs, sampled 15 days after the yellow fever booster vaccination. These receptors came from a young man who received the YFV17D yellow fever vaccine. The CDR3 runs from the conserved cysteine through the conserved F or W. A D gene is named only where the DNA matches it firmly. Clone size is given for some rows only: seen once, a few or many times, or a class if the clone is expanded.

few	-	TRBJ1-5	TRBV6-5	CASSKLSSNQPQHF	TGTGCCAGCTCTAAACTGAGTAGCAATCAGCCCCAGCATTTT
many	TRBD1	TRBJ2-7	TRBV6-6	CASSRDRAREQYF	TGTGCCAGCAGTCGGGACAGGGCAAGGGAGCAGTACTTC
few	-	TRBJ1-4	TRBV5-4	CASSANSGNEKLFF	TGTGCCAGCAGCGCTAACTCGGGTAATGAAAAACTGTTTTTT
many	-	TRBJ2-2	TRBV12-3/TRBV12-4	CASSSGVSNTGELFF	TGTGCCAGCAGTTCCGGGGTATCGAACACCGGGGAGCTGTTTTTT
few	-	TRBJ2-1	TRBV10-2	CASNPTGFNEQFF	TGCGCCAGCAATCCGACGGGCTTTAATGAGCAGTTCTTC
many	TRBD2	TRBJ2-3	TRBV11-2	CASSLNPRGGISTDTQYF	TGTGCCAGCAGCTTAAACCCCCGCGGGGGAATTAGCACAGATACGCAGTATTTT
-	-	TRBJ2-1	TRBV4-2	CASSQDQAIYNEQFF	TGTGCCAGCAGCCAAGATCAGGCAATCTACAATGAGCAGTTCTTC
-	-	TRBJ2-3	TRBV5-6	CASSPDVLDTQYF	TGTGCCAGCAGCCCGGACGTATTAGATACGCAGTATTTT
-	TRBD1	TRBJ2-3	TRBV5-1	CASSFAGGVADTQYF	TGCGCCAGCAGCTTTGCAGGGGGAGTGGCAGATACGCAGTATTTT
-	TRBD2	TRBJ2-7	TRBV3-1	CASSQLIAGDYEQYF	TGTGCCAGCAGCCAATTAATAGCGGGGGACTACGAGCAGTACTTC
-	TRBD2	TRBJ2-1	TRBV7-3	CASSLKSASGYNEQFF	TGTGCCAGCAGCTTAAAAAGCGCTAGCGGATACAATGAGCAGTTCTTC
-	-	TRBJ1-2	TRBV6-2/TRBV6-3	CASSYSGNNPYGYTF	TGTGCCAGCAGTTACTCGGGCAACAACCCCTATGGCTACACCTTC
many	TRBD1	TRBJ1-2	TRBV20-1	CSAPGTGAQLANYGYTF	TGCAGTGCTCCCGGGACAGGGGCCCAACTAGCTAACTATGGCTACACCTTC
-	-	TRBJ2-2	TRBV5-1	CASSLEGSAGELFF	TGCGCCAGCAGCTTAGAAGGGAGTGCCGGGGAGCTGTTTTTT
many	-	TRBJ2-3	TRBV11-2	CASSLDPGSPDTQYF	TGTGCCAGCAGCTTAGACCCCGGGAGTCCAGATACGCAGTATTTT
once	-	TRBJ2-2	TRBV24-1	CATSDFNRVNTGELFF	TGTGCCACCAGTGATTTCAACAGGGTGAACACCGGGGAGCTGTTTTTT
-	-	TRBJ2-6	TRBV5-5	CASSLADNSGANVLTF	TGTGCCAGCAGCTTGGCCGACAACTCTGGGGCCAACGTCCTGACTTTC
many	-	TRBJ2-5	TRBV29-1	CSVRQYQETQYF	TGCAGCGTTCGCCAATACCAAGAGACCCAGTACTTC
few	-	TRBJ2-3	TRBV4-3	CASSQGIQGTDTQYF	TGCGCCAGCAGCCAAGGCATCCAGGGCACAGATACGCAGTATTTT
-	TRBD1	TRBJ2-2	TRBV7-3	CASRATDRGRGELFF	TGTGCCAGCAGGGCTACCGACAGGGGGCGAGGGGAGCTGTTTTTT
many	-	TRBJ2-3	TRBV20-1	CSASGPSTDTQYF	TGCAGTGCTAGCGGACCAAGCACAGATACGCAGTATTTT
many	-	TRBJ1-2	TRBV7-2	CASSRQVREYATFYGYTF	TGTGCCAGCAGCCGCCAAGTCCGTGAATATGCCACCTTCTATGGCTACACCTTC
few	TRBD1	TRBJ1-2	TRBV3-1	CASSPDRVDGYTF	TGTGCCAGCAGCCCCGACAGGGTTGATGGCTACACCTTC
few	TRBD1	TRBJ2-5	TRBV9	CASSAQGVPLETQYF	TGTGCCAGCAGCGCACAGGGGGTCCCACTCGAGACCCAGTACTTC
few	-	TRBJ1-6	TRBV11-2	CASSSTGNNSPLHF	TGTGCCAGCAGCTCAACCGGGAATAATTCACCCCTCCACTTT
many	-	TRBJ2-3	TRBV5-1	CASSLDGIGTKTDTQYF	TGCGCCAGCAGCTTGGATGGAATCGGGACGAAAACAGATACGCAGTATTTT
many	TRBD1	TRBJ1-3	TRBV7-2	CASSLHGTGAGNTIYF	TGTGCCAGCAGCCTCCACGGGACAGGGGCTGGAAACACCATATATTTT
-	TRBD1	TRBJ1-2	TRBV7-8	CASSAWTGRNYGYTF	TGTGCCAGCAGCGCATGGACAGGGAGGAACTATGGCTACACCTTC
-	TRBD1	TRBJ1-2	TRBV10-3	CAISEADREANYGYTF	TGTGCCATCAGTGAGGCTGACAGGGAAGCTAACTATGGCTACACCTTC
few	-	TRBJ1-1	TRBV9	CASSTTPGAEAFF	TGTGCCAGCAGCACCACCCCGGGGGCTGAAGCTTTCTTT
-	-	TRBJ2-7	TRBV3-1	CASSETVSSYEQYF	TGTGCCAGCAGCGAGACAGTCTCCTCCTACGAGCAGTACTTC
many	-	TRBJ2-3	TRBV5-1	CASSQLRGGGTDTQYF	TGCGCCAGCAGCCAGCTACGGGGCGGGGGCACAGATACGCAGTATTTT
-	-	TRBJ1-1	TRBV12-3/TRBV12-4	CASTSTENTDAFF	TGTGCCAGCACTTCGACAGAGAACACTGATGCTTTCTTT
many	-	TRBJ2-4	TRBV5-1	CASSSGHSGKNIQYF	TGCGCCAGCAGCTCTGGACACTCCGGCAAAAACATTCAGTACTTC
many	-	TRBJ1-5	TRBV7-7	CASSLGHNQPQHF	TGTGCCAGCAGCTTGGGCCACAATCAGCCCCAGCATTTT
-	TRBD2	TRBJ2-3	TRBV11-2	CASSLIAGGGTDTQYF	TGTGCCAGCAGTCTAATAGCGGGTGGCGGCACAGATACGCAGTATTTT
many	TRBD2	TRBJ2-1	TRBV7-8	CASSFLAGGQGTYNEQFF	TGTGCCAGCAGCTTCTTAGCGGGGGGCCAGGGTACATACAATGAGCAGTTCTTC
many	-	TRBJ2-1	TRBV7-3	CASSSGRLNNEQFF	TGTGCCAGCAGTTCGGGGAGACTAAACAATGAGCAGTTCTTC
many	-	TRBJ2-5	TRBV5-1	CASSPFAESYQETQYF	TGCGCCAGCAGCCCCTTTGCGGAGTCGTACCAAGAGACCCAGTACTTC
many	-	TRBJ1-4	TRBV19	CASSIVGATNEKLFF	TGTGCCAGTAGTATAGTCGGAGCCACTAATGAAAAACTGTTTTTT
few	-	TRBJ2-5	TRBV4-3	CASSLEKDGGGQETQYF	TGCGCCAGCAGCCTCGAGAAGGATGGGGGCGGCCAAGAGACCCAGTACTTC
many	TRBD1	TRBJ2-1	TRBV7-9	CASSLTTGDEQFF	TGTGCCAGCAGCTTAACCACAGGGGATGAGCAGTTCTTC
many	TRBD1	TRBJ1-2	TRBV7-2	CASSLGTGRNYGYTF	TGTGCCAGCAGCTTAGGGACAGGGAGGAACTATGGCTACACCTTC
many	-	TRBJ2-7	TRBV7-2	CASSLGPTPLEQYF	TGTGCCAGCAGCCTCGGACCCACACCCCTCGAGCAGTACTTC
few	-	TRBJ1-2	TRBV5-4	CASSSLRDPLGYGYTF	TGTGCCAGCAGCTCGCTCCGGGACCCTTTGGGCTATGGCTACACCTTC
-	-	TRBJ2-3	TRBV11-2	CASSSRGVPDTQYF	TGTGCCAGCAGCTCCCGTGGCGTCCCAGATACGCAGTATTTT
few	TRBD1	TRBJ1-5	TRBV7-2	CASSLHSGQGVWNQPQHF	TGTGCCAGCAGCTTACATTCGGGGCAGGGGGTATGGAATCAGCCCCAGCATTTT
-	-	TRBJ1-5	TRBV20-1	CSARRGGPFNQPQHF	TGCAGTGCTAGGAGGGGAGGGCCCTTCAATCAGCCCCAGCATTTT
-	-	TRBJ2-2	TRBV12-3/TRBV12-4	CASSSLRAGELFF	TGTGCCAGCAGTTCTCTCAGAGCAGGGGAGCTGTTTTTT